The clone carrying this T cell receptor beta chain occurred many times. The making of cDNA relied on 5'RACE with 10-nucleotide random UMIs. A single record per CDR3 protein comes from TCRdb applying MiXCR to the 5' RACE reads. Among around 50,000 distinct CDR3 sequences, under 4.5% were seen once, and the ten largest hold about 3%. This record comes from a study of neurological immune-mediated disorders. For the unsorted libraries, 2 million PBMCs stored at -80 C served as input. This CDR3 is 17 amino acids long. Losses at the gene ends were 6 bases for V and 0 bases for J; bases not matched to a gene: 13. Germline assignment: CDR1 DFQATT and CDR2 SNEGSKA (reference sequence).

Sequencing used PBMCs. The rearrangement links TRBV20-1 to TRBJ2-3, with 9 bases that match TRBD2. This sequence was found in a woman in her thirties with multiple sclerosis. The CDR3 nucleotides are TGCAGTGCCATAAAAGCGGGGGGATCCTACAGCACAGATACGCAGTATTTT. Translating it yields CSAIKAGGSYSTDTQYF.